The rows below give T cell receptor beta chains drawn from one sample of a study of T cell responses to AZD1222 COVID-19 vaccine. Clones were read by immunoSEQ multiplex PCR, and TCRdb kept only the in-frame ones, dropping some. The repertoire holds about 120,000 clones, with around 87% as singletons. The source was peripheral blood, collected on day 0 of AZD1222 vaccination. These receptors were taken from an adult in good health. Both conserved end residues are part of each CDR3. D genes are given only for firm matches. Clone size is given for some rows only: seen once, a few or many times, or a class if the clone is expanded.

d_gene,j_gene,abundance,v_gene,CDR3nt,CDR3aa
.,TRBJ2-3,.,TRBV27,TGTGCCAGCAGCTACCTTGGGTCCAGCACAGATACGCAGTATTTT,CASSYLGSSTDTQYF
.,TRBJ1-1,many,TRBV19,TGTGCCAGTAGTATAGAACAGCAAGCTTTCTTT,CASSIEQQAFF
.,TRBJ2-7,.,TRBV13,TGTGCCAGCAGCCAATTCTGGGAGAGTGAACCCGCCGAGCAGTACTTC,CASSQFWESEPAEQYF
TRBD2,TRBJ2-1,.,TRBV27,TGTGCCAGCAGGGGGGGACTAGCGGGAGCAAGATACAATGAGCAGTTCTTC,CASRGGLAGARYNEQFF
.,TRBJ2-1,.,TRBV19,TGTGCCAGTAGTCAAGGGGGGTATGAGCAGTTCTTC,CASSQGGYEQFF
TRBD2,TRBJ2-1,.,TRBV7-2,TGTGCCAGCAGCCCGACTAGCGGGAGATATCAGGAGCAGTTCTTC,CASSPTSGRYQEQFF
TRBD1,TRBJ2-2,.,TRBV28,TGTGCCGGCAGTTTCTTTCCCCGGGACAGTTCGAACACCGGGGAGCTGTTTTTT,CAGSFFPRDSSNTGELFF
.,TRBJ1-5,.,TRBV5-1,TGCGCCAGCAGCTTAGAGGGAGGCCAGCCCCAGCATTTT,CASSLEGGQPQHF
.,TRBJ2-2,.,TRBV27,TGTGCCAGCAGCGGAAGTCACACCGGGGAGCTGTTTTTT,CASSGSHTGELFF
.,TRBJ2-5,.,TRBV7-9,TGTGCCAGCAGCTTAGAGACAGGCCAGAAGACCCAGTACTTC,CASSLETGQKTQYF
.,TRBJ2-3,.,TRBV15,TGTGCCACCAGCAAGACATCCCCTAGCACAGATACGCAGTATTTT,CATSKTSPSTDTQYF
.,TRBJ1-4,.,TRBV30,TGTGCCTGGAAGGGACACGCAACTAATGAAAAACTGTTTTTT,CAWKGHATNEKLFF
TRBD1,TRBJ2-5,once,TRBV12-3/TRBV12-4,TGTGCCAGCAGTGGGACAGGGGGTAAGACCCAGTACTTC,CASSGTGGKTQYF
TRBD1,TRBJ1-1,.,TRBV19,TGTGCCAGTAGCCTGGACAGGGACACTGAAGCTTTCTTT,CASSLDRDTEAFF
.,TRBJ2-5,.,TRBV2,TGTGCCAGCAGTGATCTGGCAGGCAGTCAAGAGACCCAGTACTTC,CASSDLAGSQETQYF
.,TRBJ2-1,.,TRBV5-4,TGTGCCAGCAGCTTGACGGGTCGTTCCTACAATGAGCAGTTCTTC,CASSLTGRSYNEQFF
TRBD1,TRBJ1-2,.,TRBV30,TGTGCGGGGTGGCGGGGACAGTACTATGGCTACACCTTC,CAGWRGQYYGYTF